This T cell receptor (beta chain) was found in a study of regulatory T cells in long-lasting Graves disease. The CDR3 contains 14 residues. V was cut by 1 base and J by 7 bases, with 11 bases left in between. Germline V gene sequence: CDR1 LGHDT, CDR2 YNNKEL (reference sequence). The sample's time point: persistent/refractory GD, antithyroid drugs over 5 years with positive TRAb. RNA from PBMCs was the source of the TCR library. Study-wide results and caveats: Persistent Graves' cases showed lower TCR diversity than newly diagnosed cases. Persistent disease exhibited a predilection for TRBV28, TRBJ1-2 and TRBJ2-5.

In this sample, this clonotype turned up many times. The antigen is unknown. Building the TCR beta libraries relied on iRepertoire HTBI primers, and CDR3 regions underwent Arm-PCR. TCRdb reprocessed the multiplex PCR reads via MiXCR and lists one record per CDR3 protein. Of 600,000 to 850,000 distinct CDR3 sequences in the sample, approximately 31% were seen once. The chain uses TRBV3-1 and TRBJ1-5; TRBD1 might be the D (5 bases). The clonotype was recovered from a female donor with Graves disease. This sample comprised peripheral blood mononuclear cells (PBMCs), obtained when the disease was refractory, from a patient treated with antithyroid drugs. CDR3 protein: CASSQVGVGQPQHF. Written as DNA, the CDR3 is TGTGCCAGCAGCCAAGTAGGGGTCGGGCAGCCCCAGCATTTT.